What follows are 21 T cell receptor beta chains derived from one specimen sequenced in a study of early stage breast cancer tumors. Sequencing was performed with immunoSEQ multiplex PCR; in TCRdb, only in-frame clones are kept and a portion is missing. Of over 11,000 clones listed, roughly 83% were seen once; the top ten hold 7.6%. The sample comprised normal breast tissue next to the tumor. The source is a person aged 50 to 59 with breast cancer.

This clone was seen only once. V gene TRBV7-2 combines with J gene TRBJ1-2, with D uncertain. The CDR3 runs 14 residues. CDR1 and CDR2 from the germline V gene are SGHTA and FQGNSA. The germline V and J ends were trimmed by 8 bases and 4 bases, with 17 bases remaining between them. The CDR3 loop is CASQSSALFYGYTF. CDR3 bases: TGTGCCAGCCAGTCCTCCGCCCTATTCTATGGCTACACCTTC. The whole variable domain, filled in from reference TRBV7-2 and TRBJ1-2, reads GAGVSQSPSNKVTEKGKDVELRCDPISGHTALYWYRQSLGQGLEFLIYFQGNSAPDKSGLPSDRFSAERTGGSVSTLTIQRTQQEDSAVYLCASQSSALFYGYTFGSGTRLTVV.

In its sample, this clone was seen a few times. CDR3: CASSVASGTGELFF. In nucleotides, the CDR3 is TGTGCCAGCAGCGTAGCTAGTGGCACCGGGGAGCTGTTTTTT. The chain joins TRBV9 to TRBJ2-2; D is uncertain. The CDR3 spans 14 residues. V was shortened by 0 bases and J by 4 bases, with 7 bases between the two germline ends. The germline gives CDR1 SGDLS, CDR2 YYNGEE.

The gene calls are TRBV5-5 and TRBJ2-1; D is possibly TRBD1 (6 bases). CDR3 length: 16 amino acids. Per germline, CDR1 SGHKS and CDR2 YYEKEE (reference sequence). Trimming shortened V by 6 bases and J by 0 bases, and 16 bases separated the two germline ends. The CDR3 region is CASKLQDSSSYNEQFF. The CDR3 DNA reads as TGTGCCAGCAAGCTACAGGACAGTAGCTCCTACAATGAGCAGTTCTTC.

This chain links TRBV19 with TRBJ1-1; D is uncertain. CDR1 is LNHDA and CDR2 is SQIVND in the germline V gene (reference sequence). This CDR3 is built from 12 residues. The ends were cut back, 6 bases at V and 3 bases at J, with 8 bases in the middle. The CDR3 reads CASSVGDTEAFF. Here the CDR3 DNA reads TGTGCCAGTAGCGTGGGAGACACTGAAGCTTTCTTT.

The chain recombines TRBV5-5 with TRBJ2-1, with TRBD2 matching 9 bases. V shed 2 bases, J shed 8 bases, and the junction held 14 bases outside the gene matches. The CDR3 has 17 amino acids. CDR1 is SGHKS, CDR2 YYEKEE, per germline (reference sequence). The CDR3 protein is CASSLEGLAGSIDEQFF. In DNA form, the CDR3 reads TGTGCCAGCAGCTTAGAGGGGCTAGCGGGATCAATCGATGAGCAGTTCTTC.

This sequence joins TRBV6-6 and TRBJ1-3, with D unclear. Trimming left V 3 bases short and J 2 bases short, with 8 bases between. The V gene's germline CDR1 is MNHNY and CDR2 SVGAGI (reference sequence). This CDR3 has 14 amino acids. CDR3 DNA sequence: TGTGCCAGCAGTTATCAGGAAGCTGGAAACACCATATATTTT. It specifies CASSYQEAGNTIYF.

CDR3 protein: CASSQEFGTGGDEQYF. The CDR3 DNA follows: TGCGCCAGCAGCCAAGAATTCGGGACAGGGGGCGACGAGCAGTACTTC. The rearrangement joins TRBV4-3 to TRBJ2-7, with 12 bases identical to TRBD1. Germline CDR1 reads LGHNA; CDR2 reads YSLEER. Trimming took 0 bases from V and 5 from J; bases not matched to a gene: 5. The CDR3 has 16 residues.

The chain links TRBV5-4 to TRBJ2-3; 12 bases fit TRBD2. The CDR3 is made up of 17 amino acids. V shed 4 bases, J shed 5 bases, and the junction held 11 bases outside the gene matches. CDR1 and CDR2 (germline): SGHNT, YYREEE (reference sequence). In nucleotides, the CDR3 is TGTGCCAGCAGCCGGAGACTAGCGGGAGCGGTAGTAGATACGCAGTATTTT. Translated: CASSRRLAGAVVDTQYF.

This sequence joins TRBV27 and TRBJ1-1; 9 positions agree with TRBD1. The CDR3 is 16 amino acids. CDR1 and CDR2 from the germline V gene are MNHEY and SMNVEV (reference sequence). V trimming: 6 bases; J trimming: 0 bases; junction bases outside the gene matches: 8. CDR3 in DNA: TGTGCCAGCAGCCAAGGACAGGGGCCGATGAACACTGAAGCTTTCTTT. This translates into CASSQGQGPMNTEAFF.

This clone has just one count. The V call is TRBV19, the J call TRBJ2-7; D could derive from TRBD1 or TRBD2 (5 bases each). The V end lost 5 bases, the J end lost 2 bases, and 7 bases lay between the germline ends. The germline V gene has CDR1 LNHDA and CDR2 SQIVND (reference sequence). The CDR3 runs 12 residues. The DNA of the CDR3 is TGTGCCAGTAGTGGGGGTACCTACGAGCAGTACTTC. Translating gives CASSGGTYEQYF. The entire variable domain, with the rest obtained from reference TRBV19 and TRBJ2-7, is as follows: DGGITQSPKYLFRKEGQNVTLSCEQNLNHDAMYWYRQDPGQGLRLIYYSQIVNDFQKGDIAEGYSVSREKKESFPLTVTSAQKNPTAFYLCASSGGTYEQYFGPGTRLTVT.

This sequence joins TRBV6-5 and TRBJ2-5, with 11 bases identical to TRBD2. J gave up 5 bases and V 0 bases, and 5 bases lay outside the gene matches. Germline CDR1 is MNHEY and CDR2 is SVGAGI. This CDR3 comprises 16 residues. Here the CDR3 reads CASSYSASGGTETQYF. DNA for the CDR3: TGTGCCAGCAGTTACTCCGCTAGCGGGGGGACGGAGACCCAGTACTTC.

The chain combines TRBV18 with TRBJ2-2, with 8 bases identical to TRBD1. The germline V gene encodes CDR1 KGHSH and CDR2 LQKENI. The CDR3 is 15 residues long. V lost 3 bases and J lost 4; bases outside the gene matches: 4. The CDR3 spells CASSPWDRSTGELFF. CDR3 in DNA: TGTGCCAGCTCACCTTGGGACAGGTCCACCGGGGAGCTGTTTTTT. The whole variable domain, remainder taken from reference TRBV18 and TRBJ2-2, is NAGVMQNPRHLVRRRGQEARLRCSPMKGHSHVYWYRQLPEEGLKFMVYLQKENIIDESGMPKERFSAEFPKEGPSILRIQQVVRGDSAAYFCASSPWDRSTGELFFGEGSRLTVL.

The chain is built from TRBV7-2 and TRBJ2-5; D gene unclear. The CDR3 sequence is 12 residues long. Trimming left V 5 bases short and J 7 bases short, with 11 bases between. Germline V gene lookup returns CDR1 SGHTA and CDR2 FQGNSA. CDR3 DNA: TGTGCCAGCAGCGCCGTCTCGGCGACCCAGTACTTC. Translated, it gives CASSAVSATQYF.

The chain recombines TRBV7-3 with TRBJ1-1, with a possible D match to TRBD1 (5 bases). CDR3 length: 14 amino acids. V was shortened by 1 base and J by 5 bases, with 11 bases between the two germline ends. Germline V gene data show CDR1 as SGHTA and CDR2 as FQGTGA. The CDR3 here is CASSLSRDSTEAFF. In DNA, the CDR3 is TGTGCCAGCAGCTTAAGCAGGGATAGTACTGAAGCTTTCTTT.

The chain links TRBV5-1 to TRBJ2-1, with D uncertain. The germline V and J ends were trimmed by 0 bases and 3 bases, with 4 bases remaining between them. This CDR3 is built from 13 residues. Per germline, CDR1 SGHRS and CDR2 YFSETQ. Here the CDR3 reads CASSLDNYNEQFF. CDR3 in DNA: TGCGCCAGCAGCTTGGACAACTACAATGAGCAGTTCTTC.

V gene TRBV5-4 combines with J gene TRBJ2-7; the match to TRBD2 covers 11 bases. Germline CDR1 and CDR2: SGHNT and YYREEE (reference sequence). J lost 5 bases, V lost 0 bases, and 7 bases had no gene match. The CDR3 runs 16 residues. The CDR3 spells CASSLVIAGGQDEQYF. The CDR3 bases are TGTGCCAGCAGCTTGGTTATAGCGGGGGGGCAAGACGAGCAGTACTTC. Looking up the rest from reference TRBV5-4 and TRBJ2-7 gives the full variable domain: ETGVTQSPTHLIKTRGQQVTLRCSSQSGHNTVSWYQQALGQGPQFIFQYYREEENGRGNFPPRFSGLQFPNYSSELNVNALELDDSALYLCASSLVIAGGQDEQYFGPGTRLTVT.

The chain recombines TRBV5-1 with TRBJ2-1; 10 nucleotides line up with TRBD1. V was pared by 0 bases and J by 5 bases, with 8 bases of the junction left unmatched. Per germline, CDR1 SGHRS and CDR2 YFSETQ. This CDR3 has 17 amino acids. CDR3 DNA sequence: TGCGCCAGCAGCTTGGTCCCACCTGGACAGGGGGACAATGAGCAGTTCTTC. As protein: CASSLVPPGQGDNEQFF.

The gene calls are TRBV7-2 and TRBJ2-4; D is ambiguous. The germline V gene has CDR1 SGHTA and CDR2 FQGNSA. V lost 4 bases, J lost 0 bases, and 13 bases lay in between. This CDR3 is built from 16 residues. The DNA of the CDR3 is TGTGCCAGCAGCTCCGCACAGTTTCTAGCCAAAAACATTCAGTACTTC. Its translation: CASSSAQFLAKNIQYF.

This clone occurred a few times. The chain has TRBV5-4 and TRBJ2-2; D possibly corresponds to TRBD2 (6 bases). The CDR3 extends over 16 amino acids. Germline CDR1 is SGHNT and CDR2 is YYREEE (reference sequence). V lost 1 base, J lost 6 bases, and 16 bases lay in between. The CDR3 DNA follows: TGTGCCAGCAGCTTGTTTCGTGGGGAGGCCGCCGGGGAGCTGTTTTTT. Amino acid sequence: CASSLFRGEAAGELFF.

This sequence joins TRBV28 and TRBJ2-1; 7 positions agree with TRBD2. The ends lost 7 bases at V and 4 bases at J; junction bases unmatched: 10. CDR3 length: 15 residues. The germline V gene encodes CDR1 MDHEN and CDR2 SYDVKM. CDR3 protein: CASTVAGSLYNEQFF. CDR3 in DNA: TGTGCCAGCACAGTAGCGGGTTCCCTTTACAATGAGCAGTTCTTC.

V and J are TRBV10-3 and TRBJ2-5; possible D gene TRBD2, 5 bases. CDR1 and CDR2 (germline): ENHRY, SYGVKD. The ends were cut back, 4 bases at V and 4 bases at J, with 10 bases in the middle. This CDR3 region has 13 residues. CDR3 bases: TGTGCCATCAGTGTCGAGGGCCGAGAGACCCAGTACTTC. It specifies CAISVEGRETQYF.